The 7 T cell receptor beta chains below come from one sample, sequenced in a study of cytomegalovirus exposure and HLA in healthy donors. Vbeta (60) and Jbeta (13) primers were used in the PCR. Using immunoSEQ multiplex PCR, the repertoire was profiled, and TCRdb retains in-frame clones only, with some absent. The data show around 280,000 clones, roughly 89% seen once. The sequenced sample was PBMCs. These TCRs come from a woman between 18 and 29 years old in good health and CMV-seronegative.

CDR3 sequence (DNA): TGTGCCAGTAGTAAGAACAGGGTACAGAACACCGGGGAGCTGTTTTTT. This gives the protein CASSKNRVQNTGELFF. The chain uses TRBV19 and TRBJ2-2, with D perhaps TRBD1 (6 bases). Germline CDR1 LNHDA, CDR2 SQIVND (reference sequence). The CDR3 has 16 residues. Between the trimmed V and J ends, which lost 4 bases and 1 base, there was a span of 13 bases.

This clone was observed a few times. The V gene is TRBV19, the J gene TRBJ1-2; 10 nucleotides line up with TRBD1. Looked up from germline, CDR1 is LNHDA and CDR2 is SQIVND (reference sequence). This CDR3 contains 13 residues. Trimming cost V 7 bases and J 5 bases; bases outside gene matches: 4. CDR3 sequence reads: CASIPGQGYGYTF. The CDR3 region has the DNA TGTGCCAGTATCCCGGGACAGGGGTATGGCTACACCTTC.

Only one count was recorded for this clone. The rearrangement uses TRBV13 and TRBJ2-7; no reliable D call. V gave up 1 base and J gave up 3 bases, with 16 bases separating them. CDR1 is PRHDT and CDR2 is FYEKMQ in the germline V gene (reference sequence). This CDR3 is built from 16 residues. The CDR3 here is CASSLDGASPDYEQYF. CDR3 DNA sequence: TGTGCCAGCAGCTTAGATGGAGCATCTCCAGACTACGAGCAGTACTTC. The variable domain in full, with the rest retrieved from reference TRBV13 and TRBJ2-7, is AAGVIQSPRHLIKEKRETATLKCYPIPRHDTVYWYQQGPGQDPQFLISFYEKMQSDKGSIPDRFSAQQFSDYHSELNMSSLELGDSALYFCASSLDGASPDYEQYFGPGTRLTVT.

This clone has only one observation. The gene calls are TRBV29-1 and TRBJ2-2; weak D call: TRBD1 (5 bases). The CDR3 loop spans 13 amino acids. Germline V CDR1 and CDR2: SQVTM, ANQGSEA. The V end lost 3 bases, the J end lost 8 bases, and 13 bases lay between the germline ends. CDR3 amino acids: CSVDRSNRGELFF. CDR3 in DNA: TGCAGCGTTGACAGGTCCAACAGGGGGGAGCTGTTTTTT.

This clone was recorded only once. The DNA for the CDR3 is TGTGCCAGCAGCGACCGGGACAGGGGCCCCGCGTACTTC. It translates to CASSDRDRGPAYF. The chain employs TRBV11-3 and TRBJ2-5, with 10 bases identical to TRBD1. Germline CDR1 reads SGHNT; CDR2 reads YENEEA. The CDR3 is 13 amino acids. V was pared by 5 bases and J by 13 bases, with 10 bases of the junction left unmatched. Based on the CDR3 plus reference TRBV11-3 and TRBJ2-5, the full variable domain is EAGVVQSPRYKIIEKKQPVAFWCNPISGHNTLYWYLQNLGQGPELLIRYENEEAVDDSQLPKDRFSAERLKGVDSTLKIQPAELGDSAVYLCASSDRDRGPAYFGPGTRLLVL.

The chain carries TRBV6-1 and TRBJ2-7; D possibly corresponds to TRBD2 (5 bases). The V end lost 4 bases, the J end lost 5 bases, and 9 bases lay between the germline ends. The CDR3 covers 12 residues. Germline V gene lookup returns CDR1 MNHNS and CDR2 SASEGT. DNA for the CDR3: TGTGCCAGCAGTGGCGGGTCCCACGAGCAGTACTTC. The encoded protein is CASSGGSHEQYF.

CDR3 nucleotide sequence: TGTGCCAGCAGTTTAAACAGGGAAACTAATGAAAAACTGTTTTTT. Protein: CASSLNRETNEKLFF. The V gene is TRBV27, the J gene TRBJ1-4; tentative D call: TRBD1 (6 bases). CDR1 is MNHEY and CDR2 is SMNVEV in the germline V gene (reference sequence). V lost 2 bases to trimming and J lost 1 base, with 8 bases between them. This CDR3 spans 15 amino acids.